The 16 T cell receptor beta chains presented below share a single source sample, sequenced in a study of blood T cell repertoires in COVID-19. The repertoire was sequenced with immunoSEQ multiplex PCR; TCRdb's copy has only in-frame clones and lacks some. The sample consists of roughly 120,000 clones, over 75% of them appearing once. Material for sequencing was peripheral blood. These TCRs come from a man aged 70 or older with active or convalescent COVID-19.

CDR3 DNA sequence: TGTGCCAGCTCAGTAAGCTCCTATAATTCACCCCTCCACTTT. It is translated as CASSVSSYNSPLHF. V usage is TRBV28 and J usage is TRBJ1-6, with D unresolved. Germline values: CDR1 MDHEN, CDR2 SYDVKM. The V and J ends lost 8 bases and 0 bases respectively, with 8 bases between them. This CDR3 comprises 14 residues.

V and J are TRBV30 and TRBJ2-1, with D perhaps TRBD2 (5 bases). The length of the CDR3 is 12 residues. The germline V gene encodes CDR1 GTSNPN and CDR2 SVGIG (reference sequence). V was shortened by 2 bases and J by 5 bases, with 7 bases between the two germline ends. The CDR3 bases are TGTGCCTGGAGTAGGGAGCACAATGAGCAGTTCTTC. Amino acid sequence: CAWSREHNEQFF.

This clone was found once. The rearrangement links TRBV5-1 to TRBJ1-4, with 10 bases identical to TRBD1. The CDR3 is 15 residues long. From germline, CDR1 is SGHRS and CDR2 YFSETQ. V gave up 4 bases and J gave up 4 bases; unmatched junction bases: 4. Here the CDR3 reads CASSIDRGLNEKLFF. The CDR3 DNA reads TGCGCCAGCAGCATCGACAGGGGGCTTAATGAAAAACTGTTTTTT.

The count of this clone is one. This sequence joins TRBV3-1 (or the pseudogene TRBV3-2) and TRBJ1-1; a weak D match, TRBD1 (5 bases). CDR3 length: 14 residues. Per the germline V gene, CDR1 is LGHDT and CDR2 is YNNKEL (reference sequence). The V and J ends lost 6 bases and 1 base respectively, with 12 bases between them. The CDR3 nucleotides are TGTGCCAGCAGGGGGCAGGGTGGGAACACTGAAGCTTTCTTT. Translated: CASRGQGGNTEAFF.

This clone was seen a few times. The J gene is TRBJ2-1, the V gene TRBV10-3; 14 bases are shared with TRBD2. The CDR3 sequence is 18 residues long. Looked up from germline, CDR1 is ENHRY and CDR2 is SYGVKD. V lost 10 bases, J lost 6 bases, and 17 bases stayed unmatched. The CDR3, as DNA: TGTGCCACCCGGAGTACGGGACTAGCGGGAGAACGAATCAATGAGCAGTTCTTC. Amino acids: CATRSTGLAGERINEQFF.

The sample holds one count of this clone. The chain recombines TRBV7-6 with TRBJ2-1; 10 positions agree with TRBD2. V lost 5 bases, J lost 4 bases, and 5 bases stayed unmatched. Germline V gives CDR1 SGHVS, CDR2 FNYEAQ. CDR3 length: 15 residues. CDR3 sequence reads: CASSPSGRGYNEQFF. The CDR3 bases are TGTGCCAGCAGCCCTAGCGGGAGAGGGTACAATGAGCAGTTCTTC.

The V call is TRBV29-1, the J call TRBJ2-7; tentatively, D is TRBD1 (5 bases). This CDR3 is built from 13 residues. CDR1 and CDR2 from the germline V gene are SQVTM and ANQGSEA. Deletions cut 2 bases from V and 2 bases from J, with 10 bases between. CDR3 nucleotides: TGCAGCGTTGAACCAGGGCCTCCCTACGAGCAGTACTTC. Its translation: CSVEPGPPYEQYF.

CDR3 loop: CASSSRLAEDRTDTQYF. CDR3 DNA sequence: TGTGCCAGCAGTTCCAGACTAGCGGAAGACCGCACAGATACGCAGTATTTT. This chain connects TRBV27 to TRBJ2-3, with TRBD2 matching over 9 bases. J was trimmed by 1 base and V by 4 bases; bases with no gene match: 9. Germline assignment: CDR1 MNHEY and CDR2 SMNVEV (reference sequence). This CDR3 has 17 amino acids.

The chain links TRBV19 to TRBJ2-5; 10 positions match TRBD2. The trim removed 8 bases at V and 5 bases at J, leaving 5 bases unmatched. Germline CDR1 reads LNHDA; CDR2 reads SQIVND (reference sequence). The CDR3 covers 13 residues. The CDR3 loop is CASGLAERETQYF. The CDR3 bases are TGTGCCAGTGGACTAGCGGAGAGGGAGACCCAGTACTTC. The full variable domain, its missing parts supplied by reference TRBV19 and TRBJ2-5, is DGGITQSPKYLFRKEGQNVTLSCEQNLNHDAMYWYRQDPGQGLRLIYYSQIVNDFQKGDIAEGYSVSREKKESFPLTVTSAQKNPTAFYLCASGLAERETQYFGPGTRLLVL.

The V call is TRBV27, the J call TRBJ2-7; D remains unclear. Trimming took 2 bases from V and 0 from J, leaving 11 bases between them. The CDR3 has 15 amino acids. Germline V gene lookup returns CDR1 MNHEY and CDR2 SMNVEV (reference sequence). CDR3 sequence: CASSLAYSSSYEQYF. The DNA for the CDR3 is TGTGCCAGCAGTTTAGCCTATAGCAGCTCCTACGAGCAGTACTTC.

This clone is a singleton in its sample. The chain combines TRBV6-6 with TRBJ1-5; no definite D call. Between the trimmed V and J ends, which lost 5 bases and 2 bases, there was a span of 10 bases. The CDR3 extends over 14 amino acids. In germline, CDR1 is MNHNY, CDR2 SVGAGI (reference sequence). The CDR3 DNA reads TGTGCCAGCAGTCAAACCCAGGGCAATCAGCCCCAGCATTTT. The encoded protein is CASSQTQGNQPQHF.

The chain recombines TRBV18 with TRBJ2-1; 16 bases are a match to TRBD2. The length of the CDR3 is 18 residues. The germline CDR1 and CDR2 sequences are KGHSH and LQKENI. V lost 3 bases, J lost 2 bases, and 4 bases stayed unmatched. The CDR3 bases are TGTGCCAGCTCACCGCCGGGACTAGCGGGAGGGACCTACAATGAGCAGTTCTTC. Its translation: CASSPPGLAGGTYNEQFF.

The rearrangement links TRBV30 to TRBJ1-1; no reliable D call. The CDR3 has 13 residues. CDR1 is GTSNPN, CDR2 SVGIG, per germline (reference sequence). V was clipped by 4 bases and J by 6 bases, with 15 bases between them. The CDR3 DNA reads TGTGCCTGGATCTCCTCCTGGCTCTCTGAAGCTTTCTTT. Protein product: CAWISSWLSEAFF.

The rearrangement joins TRBV28 to TRBJ2-7; 8 nucleotides agree with TRBD2. The CDR3 covers 18 residues. The V gene's germline CDR1 is MDHEN and CDR2 SYDVKM. J gave up 4 bases and V 3 bases, and 17 bases lay outside the gene matches. The CDR3 sequence is CASSFPWGSGTYGYEQYF. Written as DNA, the CDR3 is TGTGCCAGCAGTTTCCCCTGGGGTAGCGGGACCTATGGGTACGAGCAGTACTTC. The whole variable domain, remainder taken from reference TRBV28 and TRBJ2-7, is DVKVTQSSRYLVKRTGEKVFLECVQDMDHENMFWYRQDPGLGLRLIYFSYDVKMKEKGDIPEGYSVSREKKERFSLILESASTNQTSMYLCASSFPWGSGTYGYEQYFGPGTRLTVT.

CDR3 DNA sequence: TGTGCCAGTAGTATCGCAGGGGTAAGCAATCAGCCCCAGCATTTT. This gives the protein CASSIAGVSNQPQHF. V is TRBV19 and J is TRBJ1-5, with D possibly TRBD1 on 6 matching bases. This CDR3 is 15 amino acids long. V gave up 3 bases and J gave up 1 base, with 10 bases separating them. Germline CDR1 LNHDA, CDR2 SQIVND (reference sequence).

The chain joins TRBV5-1 to TRBJ2-7; 9 bases agree with TRBD1. This CDR3 has 14 residues. Germline-derived CDR1 and CDR2 are SGHRS and YFSETQ. V lost 3 bases and J lost 5; bases outside the gene matches: 6. In DNA, the CDR3 is TGCGCCAGCAGCTCACGGACAGGGGTCGACGAGCAGTACTTC. It yields the protein CASSSRTGVDEQYF.